The 13 T cell receptor beta chains listed next were all sequenced from one sample in a study of patients and donors after allogeneic stem cell transplantation (TCRdb year 2020). The method was RT-PCR. TCRdb lists the instrument as NextSeq 550. In TCRdb, the public reads were trimmed at Q25 with fastp and aligned with MiXCR, with productive beta chains retained. Here each entry gathers all rows of one CDR3 protein and keeps the most common genes and DNA. This sample has about 23,000 distinct CDR3 sequences in its table, and 25% to 30% of those were observed once. Of the sample, roughly half falls within the top ten clones. Sequencing input: blood, either unsorted or a sorted T cell fraction (not recorded which). These receptor sequences come from a human donor who was either an allogeneic HSCT recipient or a stem cell or donor lymphocyte infusion donor (not recorded which). It is not recorded whose cells these are; they may come from a transplant donor.

This clonotype turned up a few times. J is TRBJ2-4 and V is TRBV6-5, with 7 bases matching TRBD1. CDR1 and CDR2 (germline): MNHEY, SVGAGI. V lost 5 bases and J lost 0; bases outside the gene matches: 10. This CDR3 region has 17 residues. The CDR3 reads CASSLSRTGVAKNIQYF. CDR3 bases: TGTGCCAGCAGTCTATCCCGGACAGGAGTAGCCAAAAACATTCAGTACTTC.

The rearrangement joins TRBV24-1 to TRBJ1-3; D is uncertain. CDR3 length equals 15 residues. Germline V lookup: CDR1 KGHDR, CDR2 SFDVKD. Trimming took off 3 bases at V and 3 bases at J, with 11 bases between the two ends. The chain's CDR3 is CATSDPAGGGNTIYF. The CDR3, as DNA: TGTGCCACCAGTGATCCAGCGGGCGGTGGAAACACCATATATTTT.

The chain uses TRBV7-9 and TRBJ2-7; D ambiguous. There are 14 residues in the CDR3. Per the germline V gene, CDR1 is SEHNR and CDR2 is FQNEAQ (reference sequence). Trimming took off 1 base at V and 3 bases at J, with 10 bases between the two ends. CDR3 residues: CASSLEHISYEQYF. CDR3 coding DNA: TGTGCCAGCAGCTTAGAACATATCAGCTACGAGCAGTACTTC.

The V and J genes are TRBV24-1 and TRBJ1-2; D is possibly TRBD1 (5 bases). V dropped 8 bases and J dropped 3 bases, with 12 bases sitting between them. This CDR3 spans 13 amino acids. Germline V gene sequence: CDR1 KGHDR, CDR2 SFDVKD. The chain's CDR3 is CATNPGEHYGYTF. In nucleotides, the CDR3 is TGTGCCACCAATCCGGGGGAACACTATGGCTACACCTTC.

V usage is TRBV20-1 and J usage is TRBJ1-3, with 9 bases matching TRBD1. Trimming at V came to 1 base and at J to 2 bases, leaving 6 bases not matched to a gene. This CDR3 is 16 amino acids long. Germline V CDR1 and CDR2: DFQATT, SNEGSKA (reference sequence). The DNA for the CDR3 is TGCAGTGCTAGAGTCCCGGGACAGGGTACTGGAAACACCATATATTTT. Its translation is CSARVPGQGTGNTIYF.

This sequence joins TRBV12-3 or TRBV12-4 and TRBJ1-2; TRBD1 matches at 8 bases. The CDR3 is 13 amino acids. J gave up 4 bases and V 2 bases, and 0 bases lay outside the gene matches. CDR3 protein: CASSLQGAYGYTF. CDR3 DNA sequence: TGTGCCAGCAGTTTACAGGGGGCCTATGGCTACACCTTC.

Only a few counts were recorded for this clonotype. The chain joins TRBV6-2 or TRBV6-3 to TRBJ2-1; D might be TRBD1 (5 bases). Germline V gives CDR1 MNHEY, CDR2 SVGEGT. The CDR3 is 15 amino acids. V was cut by 6 bases and J by 0 bases, with 12 bases left in between. CDR3 amino acids: CASSLRASSYNEQFF. In DNA, the CDR3 is TGTGCCAGCAGCCTCAGGGCGAGCTCCTACAATGAGCAGTTCTTC.

V gene TRBV12-3 or TRBV12-4 combines with J gene TRBJ2-4; possibly TRBD1 for D (6 bases). This CDR3 spans 17 amino acids. Trimming removed 4 bases from V and 6 bases from J, with 22 bases in between. The CDR3, as DNA: TGTGCCAGCAGTTGGGTTCAGGACAGTGATTCTGGAAACATTCAGTACTTC. This gives the protein CASSWVQDSDSGNIQYF.

This clonotype was found a few times. The chain combines TRBV12-3 or TRBV12-4 with TRBJ2-1; TRBD2 agrees at 9 bases. The CDR3 has 15 residues. Losses at the gene ends were 7 bases for V and 0 bases for J; bases not matched to a gene: 4. The CDR3, as DNA: TGTGCCAGCACGCTAGCGGGGAGCTCCTACAATGAGCAGTTCTTC. The encoded protein is CASTLAGSSYNEQFF.

The rearrangement links TRBV2 to TRBJ1-5; no firm D call. V was trimmed by 3 bases and J by 6 bases, leaving 9 bases between them. Germline loops: CDR1 SNHLY, CDR2 FYNNEI. This CDR3 has 13 amino acids. The DNA for the CDR3 is TGTGCCAGCAGTGAGGTGGGCCGTCAGCCCCAGCATTTT. This codes for CASSEVGRQPQHF.

The chain is built from TRBV28 and TRBJ2-5; D might be TRBD1 (6 bases). From germline, CDR1 is MDHEN and CDR2 SYDVKM. Trimming pared 5 bases from V and 2 bases from J, leaving 15 bases between. This CDR3 comprises 15 residues. The CDR3 sequence is CASSRYDRFQETQYF. The CDR3 DNA follows: TGTGCCAGCAGTCGGTACGACAGGTTTCAAGAGACCCAGTACTTC.

The count of this clonotype is one. This chain links TRBV7-9 with TRBJ1-2; the D gene is possibly TRBD1 (5 bases). Trimming left V 2 bases short and J 0 bases short, with 19 bases between. The CDR3 is 18 amino acids. The germline CDR1 and CDR2 sequences are SEHNR and FQNEAQ (reference sequence). In DNA form, the CDR3 reads TGTGCCAGCAGCTTATCCGGGACCTGGACGGCTCCTAACTATGGCTACACCTTC. Translating it yields CASSLSGTWTAPNYGYTF.

This clonotype was picked up one time. The chain combines TRBV20-1 with TRBJ2-7; 7 bases match TRBD1. Germline-derived CDR1 and CDR2 are DFQATT and SNEGSKA (reference sequence). The CDR3 loop spans 13 amino acids. V was pared by 4 bases and J by 3 bases, with 6 bases of the junction left unmatched. In nucleotides, the CDR3 is TGCAGTGCTATCTACAGGGGCAGCTACGAGCAGTACTTC. Translating gives CSAIYRGSYEQYF.